These 21 T cell receptor beta chains came from one sample sequenced in a study of T-cell memory formation after mild COVID-19. TCRdb passed the 5' RACE reads through MiXCR, listing each CDR3 protein once. In the table there are about 200,000 distinct CDR3 sequences, 15% to 20% of which are singletons. The material sequenced was PBMCs or a T cell subset sorted from them (not recorded which). The receptors were sampled from an adult woman who had mild COVID-19 (a few samples of this study predate the infection). Cell type and time point are not known.

This clonotype appeared many times. The V gene is TRBV12-3 or TRBV12-4, the J gene TRBJ1-1; weak D call: TRBD1 (6 bases). CDR3 length: 12 amino acids. Trimming left V 5 bases short and J 5 bases short, with 9 bases between. CDR3 DNA: TGTGCCAGCAGTGACAGGTTTACTGAAGCTTTCTTT. Protein product: CASSDRFTEAFF.

The CDR3 here is CASRSSYNSPLHF. CDR3 bases: TGTGCCAGCCGAAGCTCCTATAATTCACCCCTCCACTTT. The V call is TRBV11-2, the J call TRBJ1-6; no definite D call. Germline CDR1 SGHAT, CDR2 FQNNGV. Deletions cut 8 bases from V and 0 bases from J, with 5 bases between. CDR3 length equals 13 residues.

This clonotype was seen only a few times. The V gene is TRBV12-3 or TRBV12-4, the J gene TRBJ2-7; 7 bases are a match to TRBD1. The CDR3 runs to 13 residues. V lost 3 bases and J lost 4; bases outside the gene matches: 3. In DNA, the CDR3 is TGTGCCAGCAGTTTTTCAGGGGGTTACGAGCAGTACTTC. This gives the protein CASSFSGGYEQYF.

This chain uses TRBV6-1 with TRBJ2-5; D gene uncertain. This CDR3 has 13 residues. Germline CDR1 is MNHNS and CDR2 is SASEGT. The V gene lost 6 bases and the J gene lost 5 bases, with 13 bases spanning the gap. In nucleotides, the CDR3 is TGTGCCAGCAGCCGCCTAGTACAGGAGACCCAGTACTTC. This encodes CASSRLVQETQYF.

This chain uses TRBV20-1 with TRBJ1-1, with no clear D. Trimming left V 6 bases short and J 0 bases short, with 17 bases between. Germline assignment: CDR1 DFQATT and CDR2 SNEGSKA (reference sequence). The CDR3 is made up of 15 amino acids. The CDR3 DNA sequence: TGCAGTGCCTCTTTGGGATCTAGGGTGAACACTGAAGCTTTCTTT. It translates to CSASLGSRVNTEAFF.

Only a few counts were recorded for this clonotype. The chain couples TRBV3-1 to TRBJ1-1; 7 bases are shared with TRBD1. CDR1 is LGHDT and CDR2 is YNNKEL in the germline V gene (reference sequence). J was trimmed by 3 bases and V by 3 bases; bases with no gene match: 4. The length of the CDR3 is 14 residues. CDR3: CASSHGQGDTEAFF. In DNA, the CDR3 is TGTGCCAGCAGCCATGGGCAGGGGGACACTGAAGCTTTCTTT.

The chain recombines TRBV6-2 or TRBV6-3 with TRBJ2-4; either TRBD1 or TRBD2 may supply D (5 bases each). Trimming took 5 bases from V and 7 from J, leaving 24 bases between them. The germline V gene has CDR1 MNHEY and CDR2 SVGEGT. This CDR3 spans 17 amino acids. For the CDR3, the DNA is TGTGCCAGCAGTCAAGAAACTGGGACCTCTACAAGTAACATTCAGTACTTC. Translated: CASSQETGTSTSNIQYF.

This clonotype was detected only a few times. V gene TRBV2 combines with J gene TRBJ2-2, with 9 bases that match TRBD1. The germline gives CDR1 SNHLY, CDR2 FYNNEI. CDR3 length equals 14 residues. Trimming at V came to 6 bases and at J to 7 bases, leaving 6 bases not matched to a gene. Here the CDR3 DNA reads TGTGCCAGCAGCCGGGACAGGGAGGACGGGGAGCTGTTTTTT. This translates into CASSRDREDGELFF.

The chain carries TRBV11-2 and TRBJ1-1; D gene unclear. The CDR3 is 13 residues long. V lost 1 base and J lost 1, with 4 bases in between. Germline V gives CDR1 SGHAT, CDR2 FQNNGV. CDR3 bases: TGTGCCAGCAGCTTAGTTTGGAACACTGAAGCTTTCTTT. Encoded protein: CASSLVWNTEAFF.

CDR3 region: CASTWGGTSSYNEQFF. The CDR3 DNA follows: TGTGCCAGCACGTGGGGCGGAACTAGCTCCTACAATGAGCAGTTCTTC. The chain uses TRBV9 and TRBJ2-1; D might be TRBD1 or TRBD2, each matching 5 bases. Trimming removed 6 bases at V and 0 bases at J, with 16 bases between. The CDR3 covers 16 residues. The germline V gene encodes CDR1 SGDLS and CDR2 YYNGEE. Full variable domain (remainder filled in from reference TRBV9 and TRBJ2-1): DSGVTQTPKHLITATGQRVTLRCSPRSGDLSVYWYQQSLDQGLQFLIQYYNGEERAKGNILERFSAQQFPDLHSELNLSSLELGDSALYFCASTWGGTSSYNEQFFGPGTRLTVL.

This clonotype was seen a few times. The V gene is TRBV2, the J gene TRBJ2-7; possible D gene TRBD1, 5 bases. V lost 3 bases, J lost 1 base, and 13 bases lay in between. The germline gives CDR1 SNHLY, CDR2 FYNNEI. The CDR3 is made up of 15 amino acids. The CDR3 coding sequence is TGTGCCAGCAGTGAGAGAAAGGGGTGGTCCTACGAGCAGTACTTC. Encoded protein: CASSERKGWSYEQYF.

The CDR3 loop is CASSLGQAGGNSYEQYF. CDR3 nucleotide sequence: TGTGCCAGCAGTTTGGGCCAAGCGGGAGGGAACTCCTACGAGCAGTACTTC. The V gene is TRBV12-3 or TRBV12-4, the J gene TRBJ2-7, with TRBD2 matching 10 bases. Trimming at V came to 3 bases and at J to 0 bases, leaving 8 bases not matched to a gene. The CDR3 has 17 residues.

The chain has TRBV5-6 and TRBJ1-5; D remains unclear. Germline CDR1 and CDR2: SGHDT and YYEEEE. V dropped 4 bases and J dropped 1 base, with 9 bases sitting between them. The CDR3 contains 14 residues. The CDR3 sequence is CASSAWRSNQPQHF. CDR3 nucleotides: TGTGCCAGCAGCGCCTGGAGAAGCAATCAGCCCCAGCATTTT.

This clonotype was seen only a few times. The J gene is TRBJ2-3, the V gene TRBV7-9; TRBD2 matches at 11 bases. The V gene end was trimmed by 3 bases and the J gene end by 3 bases; junction bases not matched to a gene: 8. The CDR3 is 17 amino acids. Germline V gene data show CDR1 as SEHNR and CDR2 as FQNEAQ (reference sequence). The CDR3 DNA follows: TGTGCCAGCAGCTTCGGGACTAGCGGACAAGGGACAGATACGCAGTATTTT. Translated: CASSFGTSGQGTDTQYF.

This clonotype has more than one count but fewer than ten. The chain links TRBV5-1 to TRBJ2-7, with 9 bases aligning to TRBD1. The CDR3 is 14 amino acids. Trimming at V came to 4 bases and at J to 4 bases, leaving 6 bases not matched to a gene. Germline loops: CDR1 SGHRS, CDR2 YFSETQ. The CDR3 loop reads CASSPGDREYEQYF. CDR3 nucleotides: TGCGCCAGCAGCCCAGGGGACAGGGAGTACGAGCAGTACTTC.

This clonotype was seen a few times. The chain is built from TRBV12-3 or TRBV12-4 and TRBJ1-2; 9 bases align to TRBD1. V gave up 7 bases and J gave up 7 bases; unmatched junction bases: 13. The CDR3 runs 15 residues. CDR3 in DNA: TGTGCCAGCACCATAGCTTCGGGACAGGGCAGTGGCTACACCTTC. This gives the protein CASTIASGQGSGYTF.

The genes are TRBV5-6 and TRBJ2-1, with D maybe TRBD2 (6 bases). Looked up from germline, CDR1 is SGHDT and CDR2 is YYEEEE. There are 15 residues in the CDR3. The ends were cut back, 4 bases at V and 5 bases at J, with 16 bases in the middle. DNA for the CDR3: TGTGCCAGCAGCCGGACGGGACTCGTTAACAATGAGCAGTTCTTC. Its translation is CASSRTGLVNNEQFF.

This chain joins TRBV5-1 and TRBJ1-1; perhaps TRBD1 as D (6 bases). Trimming took off 0 bases at V and 3 bases at J, with 21 bases between the two ends. This CDR3 is 18 amino acids long. Germline V CDR1 and CDR2: SGHRS, YFSETQ. CDR3 DNA sequence: TGCGCCAGCAGCTTGGTGGGGGGGGGACGGCCAGGGGACACTGAAGCTTTCTTT. Its protein product is CASSLVGGGRPGDTEAFF.

This clonotype turned up a few times. The CDR3 nucleotides read TGTGCCAGCAGCCGGACAGGGCGCAACGGTGGCTACACCTTC. This gives the protein CASSRTGRNGGYTF. The rearrangement uses TRBV6-5 and TRBJ1-2; 8 nucleotides agree with TRBD1. V lost 6 bases to trimming and J lost 7 bases; unmatched junction nucleotides: 10. CDR1 is MNHEY, CDR2 SVGAGI, per germline. The CDR3 is 14 residues long.

This clonotype has more than one count but fewer than ten. This chain links TRBV18 with TRBJ2-5; the D call may be TRBD1 or TRBD2 (7 bases each). From germline, CDR1 is KGHSH and CDR2 LQKENI. CDR3 length: 15 amino acids. The V end lost 3 bases, the J end lost 2 bases, and 13 bases lay between the germline ends. As DNA, the CDR3 is TGTGCCAGCTCACCCCCCAGGGGGGGTCAAGAGACCCAGTACTTC. Protein sequence: CASSPPRGGQETQYF.

This clonotype was found a few times. The CDR3 protein is CASSLEYRGASGTQYF. The DNA of the CDR3 is TGTGCCAGCAGCTTAGAGTACAGGGGGGCCTCTGGGACCCAGTACTTC. The chain has TRBV7-8 and TRBJ2-5, with TRBD1 matching over 8 bases. The germline V gene encodes CDR1 SGHVS and CDR2 FQNEAQ. V shed 1 base, J shed 7 bases, and the junction held 11 bases outside the gene matches. The CDR3 has 16 amino acids.